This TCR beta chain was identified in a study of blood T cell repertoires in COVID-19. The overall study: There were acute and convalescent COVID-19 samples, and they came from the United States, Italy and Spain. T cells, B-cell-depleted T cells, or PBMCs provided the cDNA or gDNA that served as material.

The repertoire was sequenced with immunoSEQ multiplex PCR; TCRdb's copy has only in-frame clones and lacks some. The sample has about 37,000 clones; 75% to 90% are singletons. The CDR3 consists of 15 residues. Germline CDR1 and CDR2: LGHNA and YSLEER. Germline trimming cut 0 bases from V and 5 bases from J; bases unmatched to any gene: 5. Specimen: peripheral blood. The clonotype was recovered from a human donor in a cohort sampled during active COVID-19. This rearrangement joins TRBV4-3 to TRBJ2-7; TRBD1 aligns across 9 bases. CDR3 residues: CASSQDGDRVNEQYF. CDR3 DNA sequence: TGCGCCAGCAGCCAAGATGGGGACAGGGTAAACGAGCAGTACTTC.